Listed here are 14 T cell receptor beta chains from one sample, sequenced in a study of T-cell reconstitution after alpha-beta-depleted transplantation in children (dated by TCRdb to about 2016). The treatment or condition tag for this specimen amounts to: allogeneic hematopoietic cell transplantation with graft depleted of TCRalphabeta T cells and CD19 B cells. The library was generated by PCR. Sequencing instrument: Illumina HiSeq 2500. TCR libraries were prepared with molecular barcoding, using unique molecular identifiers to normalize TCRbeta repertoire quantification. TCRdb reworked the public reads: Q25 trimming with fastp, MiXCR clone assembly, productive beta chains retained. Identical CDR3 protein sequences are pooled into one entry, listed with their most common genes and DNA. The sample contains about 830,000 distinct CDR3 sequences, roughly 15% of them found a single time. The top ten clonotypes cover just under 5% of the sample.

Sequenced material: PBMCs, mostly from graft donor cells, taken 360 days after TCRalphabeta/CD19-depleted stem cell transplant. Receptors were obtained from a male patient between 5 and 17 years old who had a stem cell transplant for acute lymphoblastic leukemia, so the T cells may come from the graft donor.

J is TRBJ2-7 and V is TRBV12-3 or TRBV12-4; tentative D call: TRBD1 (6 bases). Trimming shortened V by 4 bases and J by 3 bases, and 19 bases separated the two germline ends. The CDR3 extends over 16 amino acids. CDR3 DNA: TGTGCCAGCAGTTCCAGGGGCCGTGAACCCTACTACGAGCAGTACTTC. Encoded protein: CASSSRGREPYYEQYF.

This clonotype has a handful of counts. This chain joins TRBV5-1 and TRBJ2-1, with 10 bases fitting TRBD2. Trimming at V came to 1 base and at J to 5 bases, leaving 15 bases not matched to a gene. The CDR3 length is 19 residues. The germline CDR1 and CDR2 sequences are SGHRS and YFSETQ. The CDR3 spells CASSLRVTLTSGFHNEQFF. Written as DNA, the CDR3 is TGCGCCAGCAGCTTGAGGGTGACCCTGACTAGCGGGTTCCACAATGAGCAGTTCTTC.

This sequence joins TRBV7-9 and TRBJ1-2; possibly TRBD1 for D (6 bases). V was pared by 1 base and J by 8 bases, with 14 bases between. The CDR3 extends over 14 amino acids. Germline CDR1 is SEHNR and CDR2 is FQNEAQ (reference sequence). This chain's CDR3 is CASSLGVRGKGYTF. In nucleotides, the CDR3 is TGTGCCAGCAGCTTAGGGGTCAGGGGAAAAGGCTACACCTTC.

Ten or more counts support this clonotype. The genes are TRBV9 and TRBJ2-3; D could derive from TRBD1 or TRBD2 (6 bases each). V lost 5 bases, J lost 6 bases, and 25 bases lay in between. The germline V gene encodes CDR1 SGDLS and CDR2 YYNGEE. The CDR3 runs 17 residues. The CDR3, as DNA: TGTGCCAGCAGTCACTCCTTAGGGGGAGGCCCGCGGGATACGCAGTATTTT. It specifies CASSHSLGGGPRDTQYF.

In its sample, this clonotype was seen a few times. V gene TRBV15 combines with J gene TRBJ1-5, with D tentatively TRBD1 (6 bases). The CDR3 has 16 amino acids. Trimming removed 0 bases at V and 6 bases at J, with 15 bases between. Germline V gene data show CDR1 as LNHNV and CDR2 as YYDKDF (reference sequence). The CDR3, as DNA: TGTGCCACCAGCAGAGATCGCCGGGGGGCGGTTCAGCCCCAGCATTTT. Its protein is CATSRDRRGAVQPQHF.

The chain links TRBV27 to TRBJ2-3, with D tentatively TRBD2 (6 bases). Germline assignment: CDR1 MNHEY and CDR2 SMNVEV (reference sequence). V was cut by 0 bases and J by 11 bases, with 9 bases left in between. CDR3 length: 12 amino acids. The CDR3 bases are TGTGCCAGCAGTTTATCGTCCGGGAGGCAGTATTTT. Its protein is CASSLSSGRQYF.

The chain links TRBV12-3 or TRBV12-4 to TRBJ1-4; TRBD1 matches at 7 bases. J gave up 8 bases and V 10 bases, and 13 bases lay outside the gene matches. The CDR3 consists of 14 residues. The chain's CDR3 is CAILTGTVGEKLFF. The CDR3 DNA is TGTGCCATCCTTACCGGGACAGTGGGGGAAAAACTGTTTTTT.

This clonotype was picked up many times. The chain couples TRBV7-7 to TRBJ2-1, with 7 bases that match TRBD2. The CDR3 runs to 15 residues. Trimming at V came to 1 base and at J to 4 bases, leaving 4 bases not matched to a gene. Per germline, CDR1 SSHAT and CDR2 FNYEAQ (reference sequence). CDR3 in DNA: TGTGCCAGCAGCTTAGGCAGCGGGGTTTACAATGAGCAGTTCTTC. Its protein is CASSLGSGVYNEQFF.

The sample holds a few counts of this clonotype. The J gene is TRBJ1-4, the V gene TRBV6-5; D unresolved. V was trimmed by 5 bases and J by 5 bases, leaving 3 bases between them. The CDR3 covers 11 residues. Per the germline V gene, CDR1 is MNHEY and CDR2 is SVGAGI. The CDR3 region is CASSENEKLFF. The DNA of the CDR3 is TGTGCCAGCAGTGAAAATGAAAAACTGTTTTTT.

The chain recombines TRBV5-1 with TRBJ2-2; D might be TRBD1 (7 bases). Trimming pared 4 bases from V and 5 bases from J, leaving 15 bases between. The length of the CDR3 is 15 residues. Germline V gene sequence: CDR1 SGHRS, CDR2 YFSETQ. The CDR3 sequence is CASSLATGRTGELFF. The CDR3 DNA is TGCGCCAGCAGCCTCGCGACAGGGAGGACCGGGGAGCTGTTTTTT.

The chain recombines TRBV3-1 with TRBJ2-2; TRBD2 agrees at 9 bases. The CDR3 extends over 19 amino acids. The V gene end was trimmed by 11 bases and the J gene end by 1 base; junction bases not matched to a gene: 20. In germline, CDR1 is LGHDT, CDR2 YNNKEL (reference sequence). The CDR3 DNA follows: TGTGCCTTCAGTTTGTCTAGCGGGAAATTATCCCTGAACACCGGGGAGCTGTTTTTT. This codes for CAFSLSSGKLSLNTGELFF.

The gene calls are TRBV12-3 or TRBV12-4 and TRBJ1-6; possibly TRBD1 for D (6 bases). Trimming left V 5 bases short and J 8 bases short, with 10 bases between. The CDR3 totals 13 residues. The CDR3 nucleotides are TGTGCCAGCAGTAGACAGGAGCATTCACCCCTCCACTTT. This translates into CASSRQEHSPLHF.

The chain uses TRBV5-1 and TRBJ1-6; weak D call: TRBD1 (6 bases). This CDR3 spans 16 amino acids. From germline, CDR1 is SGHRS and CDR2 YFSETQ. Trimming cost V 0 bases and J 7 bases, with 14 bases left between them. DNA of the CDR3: TGCGCCAGCAGCTTGGACGTTGGACAGAGAAATTCACCCCTCCACTTT. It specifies CASSLDVGQRNSPLHF.

In DNA, the CDR3 is TGTGCCAGCAGCCTATTTATACAGGGGAGAGTCGGGTTTAACTATGGCTACACCTTC. Translating gives CASSLFIQGRVGFNYGYTF. V gene TRBV7-9 combines with J gene TRBJ1-2, with 7 bases identical to TRBD1. The ends lost 5 bases at V and 1 base at J; junction bases unmatched: 19. The V gene's germline CDR1 is SEHNR and CDR2 FQNEAQ (reference sequence). The CDR3 has 19 amino acids. The full variable domain, completed using reference TRBV7-9 and TRBJ1-2, is DTGVSQNPRHKITKRGQNVTFRCDPISEHNRLYWYRQTLGQGPEFLTYFQNEAQLEKSRLLSDRFSAERPKGSFSTLEIQRTEQGDSAMYLCASSLFIQGRVGFNYGYTFGSGTRLTVV.